Presented here are 18 T cell receptor beta chains from one specimen sequenced in a study of blood T cell repertoires in COVID-19. TCRdb's copy holds only in-frame clones and misses some; the assay was immunoSEQ multiplex PCR. The table has 180,000 or so clones, roughly nine tenths seen once. Sequences were obtained from peripheral blood. The receptors derive from a man aged 18 to 30 with acute or convalescent COVID-19.

About this clone: This same CDR3 is encoded by further DNA sequences in the sample. J is TRBJ2-1 and V is TRBV18; 10 nucleotides agree with TRBD1. In germline, CDR1 is KGHSH, CDR2 LQKENI. CDR3 length equals 13 residues. V dropped 3 bases and J dropped 7; count of bases not matched to a gene: 0. The CDR3 is CASSPGQGNEQFF. The CDR3 bases are TGTGCCAGCTCACCGGGACAGGGGAATGAGCAGTTCTTC.

The V and J genes are TRBV9 and TRBJ1-2; D is unclear. The CDR3 contains 14 residues. Per germline, CDR1 SGDLS and CDR2 YYNGEE. The V gene lost 4 bases and the J gene lost 2 bases, with 12 bases spanning the gap. The CDR3 is CASSPQISNYGYTF. CDR3 bases: TGTGCCAGCAGCCCACAGATTTCCAACTATGGCTACACCTTC.

This sequence joins TRBV19 and TRBJ1-5; tentative D call: TRBD1 (5 bases). The germline gives CDR1 LNHDA, CDR2 SQIVND (reference sequence). This CDR3 contains 14 residues. V lost 5 bases and J lost 3, with 11 bases in between. CDR3 protein: CASSWQGDNQPQHF. The DNA of the CDR3 is TGTGCCAGTAGTTGGCAGGGTGACAATCAGCCCCAGCATTTT.

The chain links TRBV5-8 to TRBJ1-1; D possibly corresponds to TRBD1 (6 bases). Germline V lookup: CDR1 SGHTS, CDR2 YDEGEE. V lost 5 bases, J lost 4 bases, and 21 bases lay in between. The CDR3 runs 16 residues. DNA for the CDR3: TGTGCCAGCAGGTATTTTCAGGGGAGTGTCGCCACTGAAGCTTTCTTT. It translates to CASRYFQGSVATEAFF.

V gene TRBV5-5 combines with J gene TRBJ1-5, with 8 bases matching TRBD1. The length of the CDR3 is 16 residues. The V gene's germline CDR1 is SGHKS and CDR2 YYEKEE (reference sequence). V was pared by 0 bases and J by 5 bases, with 7 bases of the junction left unmatched. The CDR3 loop reads CASSLDYDRGHQPQHF. The CDR3 nucleotides read TGTGCCAGCAGCTTGGACTACGACAGGGGCCATCAGCCCCAGCATTTT.

The rearrangement uses TRBV15 and TRBJ2-7; 7 bases are shared with TRBD1. CDR3 length equals 13 residues. Per germline, CDR1 LNHNV and CDR2 YYDKDF (reference sequence). With V trimmed by 5 bases and J by 1 base, 2 bases remained unmatched. The CDR3 sequence is CATSRDRSYEQYV. CDR3 DNA sequence: TGTGCCACCAGCCGGGACAGATCCTACGAGCAGTACGTC.

The chain links TRBV18 to TRBJ1-1; D might be TRBD1 (5 bases). The CDR3 covers 13 residues. V was pared by 3 bases and J by 3 bases, with 8 bases between. Germline V CDR1 and CDR2: KGHSH, LQKENI. The CDR3 DNA reads as TGTGCCAGCTCACCCCCAGGGTACACTGAAGCTTTCTTT. Translating it yields CASSPPGYTEAFF.

This chain uses TRBV7-6 with TRBJ1-5; 7 bases are a match to TRBD1. After removal of 0 bases from V and 1 base from J, the junction contained 0 bases not matched to a gene. This CDR3 is built from 15 residues. Germline values: CDR1 SGHVS, CDR2 FNYEAQ. In DNA form, the CDR3 reads TGTGCCAGCAGCTTAGCACAGGGGAGCAATCAGCCCCAGCATTTT. As protein: CASSLAQGSNQPQHF.

V is TRBV30 and J is TRBJ2-2, with D perhaps TRBD1 (6 bases). V was trimmed by 4 bases and J by 1 base, leaving 13 bases between them. In germline, CDR1 is GTSNPN, CDR2 SVGIG (reference sequence). The CDR3 is made up of 15 amino acids. The CDR3 region has the DNA TGTGCCTGGACCCTCGCGGACAGGAACACCGGGGAGCTGTTTTTT. Its protein is CAWTLADRNTGELFF. The full variable domain, rest sourced from reference TRBV30 and TRBJ2-2, is SQTIHQWPATLVQPVGSPLSLECTVEGTSNPNLYWYRQAAGRGLQLLFYSVGIGQISSEVPQNLSASRPQDRQFILSSKKLLLSDSGFYLCAWTLADRNTGELFFGEGSRLTVL.

This clone has only a few counts. The chain is built from TRBV6-6 and TRBJ2-1; TRBD1 aligns across 10 bases. CDR1 and CDR2 from the germline V gene are MNHNY and SVGAGI (reference sequence). J gave up 3 bases and V 7 bases, and 6 bases lay outside the gene matches. The CDR3 consists of 15 residues. The CDR3: CASIAWDRGYNEQFF. In nucleotides, the CDR3 is TGTGCCAGCATAGCCTGGGACAGGGGCTACAATGAGCAGTTCTTC.

This clone was counted once. This chain joins TRBV12-3 or TRBV12-4 and TRBJ2-2; TRBD2 matches 7 bases. The ends lost 7 bases at V and 4 bases at J; junction bases unmatched: 3. The CDR3 length is 13 residues. CDR3 loop: CASTGGATGELFF. Here the CDR3 DNA reads TGTGCCAGCACGGGAGGTGCCACCGGGGAGCTGTTTTTT.

The rearrangement links TRBV6-1 to TRBJ2-7, with D tentatively TRBD2 (6 bases). There are 14 residues in the CDR3. Germline V gene sequence: CDR1 MNHNS, CDR2 SASEGT. The germline V and J ends were trimmed by 3 bases and 0 bases, with 9 bases remaining between them. The CDR3 DNA is TGTGCCAGCAGTGAGGCGGGGAGCTCCTACGAGCAGTACGTC. Translated: CASSEAGSSYEQYV.

This chain joins TRBV7-3 and TRBJ1-6; 10 bases align to TRBD1. CDR1 and CDR2 (germline): SGHTA, FQGTGA. The V gene end was trimmed by 5 bases and the J gene end by 9 bases; junction bases not matched to a gene: 7. The CDR3 is 15 amino acids. The CDR3 sequence is CASSAGQGSGSPLHF. The CDR3 DNA reads as TGTGCCAGCAGCGCGGGACAGGGGTCCGGTTCACCCCTCCACTTT.

The chain links TRBV6-5 to TRBJ2-2; 7 positions agree with TRBD1. CDR1 is MNHEY, CDR2 SVGAGI, per germline. The CDR3 runs 15 residues. V dropped 6 bases and J dropped 1; count of bases not matched to a gene: 5. CDR3 DNA: TGTGCCAGCAGGTGGACAGGACAGAACACCGGGGAGCTGTTTTTT. Residues: CASRWTGQNTGELFF.

This clone was seen a single time. The same CDR3 arises from other DNA sequences in this sample as well. The chain couples TRBV18 to TRBJ1-1; maybe TRBD1 (6 bases). The ends were cut back, 5 bases at V and 5 bases at J, with 9 bases in the middle. This CDR3 has 12 amino acids. Germline CDR1 is KGHSH and CDR2 is LQKENI. The CDR3 protein is CASSTGNTEAFF. DNA for the CDR3: TGTGCCAGCTCAACAGGGAATACTGAAGCTTTCTTT.

CDR3: CASKTGTLYGYTF. The CDR3 coding sequence is TGTGCCAGCAAAACCGGGACACTCTATGGCTACACCTTC. The chain is built from TRBV12-3 or TRBV12-4 and TRBJ1-2; weak D call: TRBD1 (6 bases). The CDR3 is 13 residues long. Trimming cost V 7 bases and J 4 bases, with 13 bases left between them.

The chain joins TRBV30 to TRBJ1-5; 10 nucleotides match TRBD1. Germline CDR1 is GTSNPN and CDR2 is SVGIG (reference sequence). Unmatched junction bases numbered 5, after V lost 5 bases and J lost 1 base. The CDR3 has 15 residues. The DNA for the CDR3 is TGTGCCTGGGGGACAGGGGTCCGCAGCAATCAGCCCCAGCATTTT. As protein: CAWGTGVRSNQPQHF. Supplemented by reference TRBV30 and TRBJ1-5, the full variable domain reads SQTIHQWPATLVQPVGSPLSLECTVEGTSNPNLYWYRQAAGRGLQLLFYSVGIGQISSEVPQNLSASRPQDRQFILSSKKLLLSDSGFYLCAWGTGVRSNQPQHFGDGTRLSIL.

The CDR3 spells CASSQASLAGGTTDTQYF. As DNA, the CDR3 is TGTGCCAGCAGCCAAGCGTCATTAGCGGGGGGGACCACAGATACGCAGTATTTT. This rearrangement joins TRBV3-1 (or the pseudogene TRBV3-2) to TRBJ2-3; TRBD2 agrees at 11 bases. CDR3 length equals 18 residues. V trimming: 1 base; J trimming: 2 bases; junction bases outside the gene matches: 8. Per the germline V gene, CDR1 is LGHDT and CDR2 is YNNKEL (reference sequence).